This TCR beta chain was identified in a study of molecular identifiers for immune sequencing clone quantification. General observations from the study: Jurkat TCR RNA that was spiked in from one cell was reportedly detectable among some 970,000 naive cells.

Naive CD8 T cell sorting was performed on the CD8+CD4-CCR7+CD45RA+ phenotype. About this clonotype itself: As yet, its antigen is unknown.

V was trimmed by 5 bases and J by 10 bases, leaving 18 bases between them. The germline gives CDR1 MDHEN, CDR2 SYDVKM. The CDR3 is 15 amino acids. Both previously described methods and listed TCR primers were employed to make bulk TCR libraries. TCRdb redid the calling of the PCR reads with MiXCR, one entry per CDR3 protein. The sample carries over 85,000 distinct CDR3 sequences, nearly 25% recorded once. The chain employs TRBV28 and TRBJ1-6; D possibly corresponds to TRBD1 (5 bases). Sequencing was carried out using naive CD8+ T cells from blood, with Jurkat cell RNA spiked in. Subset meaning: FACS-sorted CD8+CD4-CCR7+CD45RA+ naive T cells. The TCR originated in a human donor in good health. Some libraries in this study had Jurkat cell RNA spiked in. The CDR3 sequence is CASSLRGGDRSPLHF. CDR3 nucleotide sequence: TGTGCCAGCAGTCTACGTGGAGGGGATCGCTCACCCCTCCACTTT.